Listed below are T cell receptor beta chains from one sample, sequenced in a study of T cells in localized non-small cell lung cancer. The table came from immunoSEQ multiplex PCR; TCRdb's copy has only in-frame clones and leaves some out. Among tens of thousands of clones listed, approximately 83% were seen once. The material was peripheral blood, obtained before any cancer treatment. These receptors were taken from a man aged 35 to 69 with stage I lung adenocarcinoma. Each CDR3 is given with its conserved first and last residue. D genes are given only for firm matches.

j_call | v_call | cdr3_length | d_call | cdr3_aa
TRBJ2-6 | TRBV28 | 15 | . | CASSLYSSGANVLTF
TRBJ2-3 | TRBV7-9 | 12 | . | CASSLGAGTQYF
TRBJ1-1 | TRBV5-4 | 13 | . | CASSRAFSTEAFF
TRBJ2-2 | TRBV5-1 | 17 | . | CASSLSIGVQGTGELFF
TRBJ1-2 | TRBV7-2 | 14 | . | CASSLARVSLGYTF
TRBJ2-5 | TRBV7-2 | 15 | . | CASSLGRQARETQYF
TRBJ2-7 | TRBV4-3 | 16 | TRBD1 | CASSQGLGQGAGEQYF
TRBJ1-2 | TRBV18 | 14 | TRBD1 | CASSGETGGNGYTF
TRBJ2-7 | TRBV5-4 | 15 | TRBD2 | CASSPGTSGVYEQYF
TRBJ2-3 | TRBV29-1 | 10 | . | CSVETDTQYF
TRBJ2-7 | TRBV2 | 13 | . | CASSEYDPYEQYF
TRBJ2-3 | TRBV2 | 16 | TRBD2 | CASSEDAGALSDTQYF
TRBJ2-1 | TRBV6-6 | 15 | . | CATLTRGGNYNEQFF
TRBJ2-3 | TRBV4-2 | 14 | TRBD2 | CASSSRTSEDTQYF
TRBJ2-1 | TRBV7-2 | 12 | . | CASSLWGDEQFF
TRBJ1-1 | TRBV28 | 15 | TRBD1 | CASTLIQGHNTEAFF
TRBJ1-1 | TRBV5-8 | 16 | TRBD1 | CASSPDRGGRNTEAFF